This record covers a single TCR beta chain. Antigen unknown. The entry originates in a study of regulatory dendritic cells for organ transplantation. Study conclusions and caveats: Naive T cells showed high diversity, memory cells less, memory CD8+ least.

Trimming pared 1 base from V and 6 bases from J, leaving 18 bases between. The V gene's germline CDR1 is SGHAT and CDR2 FQNNGV. There are 16 residues in the CDR3. Clones were read by immunoSEQ multiplex PCR, and TCRdb kept only the in-frame ones, dropping some. The sample yields over 20,000 clones, about 70% seen once. Material for sequencing was memory CD4+ T cells from blood. Indicated subset: CD45RO+ memory T cells. The chain uses TRBV11-2 and TRBJ1-2, with D perhaps TRBD1 (6 bases). This TCR was recovered from a human donor in good health. The CDR3 DNA reads TGTGCCAGCAGCTTAGGGGGGCAGGGCTGGGGTCATGGCTACACCTTC. It is translated as CASSLGGQGWGHGYTF.